These 22 T cell receptor beta chains were all obtained from the same sample, sequenced in a study of beta chain features in type 1 diabetes listed by TCRdb under 2018. Library prep was done by the immunoSEQ multiplex PCR assay. The High Capacity cDNA Reverse Transcription Kit was used to reverse transcribe all of the isolated RNA, meaning that expressed TCRB transcripts were what got sequenced. The clones in this table, taken by TCRdb from immuneACCESS, are in-frame only. Not every clone is retained; where verified, under half of the shortfall comes from an unresolved V gene, and the cause of the rest is unknown. The sample contains 600,000 to 700,000 clones, around 12% of them found a single time. The biggest ten clones account for more than 0.1% of the sample. Overall study outcomes, separate from this receptor: Type 1 diabetes patients showed a moderate but significant shortening of TCRB CDR3 length in all four CD4+ subsets.

No antigen is known for these receptors. Source material: naive CD4+ T cells from blood. In light of the paper, this sample's cell subset or site label describes: true naive CD4+ T cells. These receptors came from a young man with type 1 diabetes.

This clone was counted a few times. The V gene is TRBV5-1, the J gene TRBJ2-7, with D unclear. CDR3 length: 15 amino acids. V lost 0 bases to trimming and J lost 0 bases, with 10 bases between them. The germline gives CDR1 SGHRS, CDR2 YFSETQ. CDR3 protein: CASSLVGGNSYEQYF. CDR3 in DNA: TGCGCCAGCAGCTTGGTCGGTGGCAACTCCTACGAGCAGTACTTC.

This clone was counted between two and nine times. The chain carries TRBV2 and TRBJ2-2; TRBD1 or TRBD2 may be the D gene (6 bases each). V lost 2 bases and J 4 bases, leaving 17 bases between the germline ends. Looked up from germline, CDR1 is SNHLY and CDR2 is FYNNEI. The CDR3 runs to 17 residues. The CDR3 loop is CASSEPRGAQPTGELFF. CDR3 coding DNA: TGTGCCAGCAGTGAACCTAGGGGGGCTCAACCCACCGGGGAGCTGTTTTTT.

The chain combines TRBV9 with TRBJ2-7; unclear D gene. The CDR3 consists of 15 residues. Per the germline V gene, CDR1 is SGDLS and CDR2 is YYNGEE. Trimming left V 0 bases short and J 2 bases short, with 12 bases between. In DNA, the CDR3 is TGTGCCAGCAGCGTAGGTAGTCCCTCCACCTACGAGCAGTACTTC. This gives the protein CASSVGSPSTYEQYF.

This sequence joins TRBV7-9 and TRBJ1-5; 10 bases align to TRBD1. The germline V gene has CDR1 SEHNR and CDR2 FQNEAQ (reference sequence). With 2 bases clipped from V and 4 bases from J, the junction kept 2 bases outside the gene matches. The CDR3 is made up of 15 amino acids. In nucleotides, the CDR3 is TGTGCCAGCAGCTTAACGGGACAGGGGAATCAGCCCCAGCATTTT. Its translation: CASSLTGQGNQPQHF.

The rearrangement joins TRBV29-1 to TRBJ2-2; D is unclear. Trimming removed 1 base from V and 8 bases from J, with 20 bases in between. Germline V gene data show CDR1 as SQVTM and CDR2 as ANQGSEA. The CDR3 totals 16 residues. The CDR3 sequence: CSVEVGNSPVGGELFF. CDR3 nucleotides: TGCAGCGTTGAAGTGGGGAACAGCCCTGTAGGGGGGGAGCTGTTTTTT.

DNA for the CDR3: TGTGCCAGCAGCATCCGACAGGGAATGGGAGAAAAACTGTTTTTT. It specifies CASSIRQGMGEKLFF. The chain links TRBV7-9 to TRBJ1-4; 7 nucleotides line up with TRBD1. The CDR3 loop spans 15 amino acids. The V gene's germline CDR1 is SEHNR and CDR2 FQNEAQ (reference sequence). V shed 5 bases and J 8 bases; nucleotides not matched to a gene: 11.

V and J are TRBV25-1 and TRBJ1-2, with a tentative D call TRBD1 (5 bases). The germline V gene has CDR1 MGHDK and CDR2 SYGVNS. V gave up 6 bases and J gave up 3 bases, with 8 bases separating them. The length of the CDR3 is 12 residues. The CDR3 protein is CASRKTDYGYTF. CDR3 nucleotides: TGTGCCAGCAGGAAGACAGACTATGGCTACACCTTC.

The chain has TRBV7-2 and TRBJ1-2; 8 nucleotides line up with TRBD1. This CDR3 region has 14 residues. Germline CDR1 reads SGHTA; CDR2 reads FQGNSA. The CDR3 here is CAAEGQETNYGYTF. The CDR3 DNA follows: TGTGCGGCGGAGGGACAGGAGACTAACTATGGCTACACCTTC. Variable domain in full (rest from reference TRBV7-2 and TRBJ1-2): GAGVSQSPSNKVTEKGKDVELRCDPISGHTALYWYRQSLGQGLEFLIYFQGNSAPDKSGLPSDRFSAERTGGSVSTLTIQRTQQEDSAVYLCAAEGQETNYGYTFGSGTRLTVV.

This clone turned up a few times. The V call is TRBV7-2, the J call TRBJ2-1; TRBD2 agrees at 14 bases. CDR1 SGHTA and CDR2 FQGNSA come from the germline V gene. The CDR3 length is 18 residues. With 5 bases clipped from V and 3 bases from J, the junction kept 9 bases outside the gene matches. Here the CDR3 reads CASSLGGTSGGNYNEQFF. The CDR3, as DNA: TGTGCCAGCAGCCTTGGCGGGACTAGCGGGGGAAACTACAATGAGCAGTTCTTC.

The rearrangement joins TRBV7-9 to TRBJ1-4; maybe TRBD1 (6 bases). CDR3 length: 15 amino acids. Trimming cost V 4 bases and J 7 bases, with 16 bases left between them. Germline CDR1 SEHNR, CDR2 FQNEAQ (reference sequence). The CDR3 DNA reads as TGTGCCAGCAGCTCCCTTTATCAAGGGGGTGAAAAACTGTTTTTT. Its protein product is CASSSLYQGGEKLFF.

This CDR3 is CASSYVRGGTEAFF. CDR3 bases: TGTGCCAGCAGTTACGTCAGGGGAGGGACTGAAGCTTTCTTT. V and J are TRBV6-5 and TRBJ1-1; TRBD1 might be the D (6 bases). The ends were cut back, 2 bases at V and 5 bases at J, with 12 bases in the middle. Germline V lookup: CDR1 MNHEY, CDR2 SVGAGI. The CDR3 contains 14 residues.

A few counts support this clone. CDR3 in DNA: TGTGCCAGTAGTATAGCCCGACAAGCCCAGCATTTT. Protein sequence: CASSIARQAQHF. The chain uses TRBV19 and TRBJ1-5; D ambiguous. CDR3 length: 12 amino acids. V lost 1 base and J lost 11, with 9 bases in between. Germline CDR1 LNHDA, CDR2 SQIVND (reference sequence).

This clone was detected only a few times. The sample has other DNA sequences that encode this CDR3 too. The J gene is TRBJ1-2, the V gene TRBV28; D uncertain. From germline, CDR1 is MDHEN and CDR2 SYDVKM. CDR3 length: 13 amino acids. Between the trimmed V and J ends, which lost 3 bases and 3 bases, there was a span of 8 bases. CDR3 coding DNA: TGTGCCAGCAGTTTCGGAAGGGACTATGGCTACACCTTC. It yields the protein CASSFGRDYGYTF.

The chain recombines TRBV4-2 with TRBJ2-3, with 10 bases identical to TRBD1. Germline CDR1 reads LGHNA; CDR2 reads YNFKEQ. V was pared by 3 bases and J by 2 bases, with 8 bases of the junction left unmatched. CDR3 length: 17 residues. In DNA, the CDR3 is TGTGCCAGCAGCCACGCGACAGGGGGCTTCTCCACAGATACGCAGTATTTT. This translates into CASSHATGGFSTDTQYF.

The rearrangement joins TRBV7-2 to TRBJ1-6, with TRBD1 identical over 7 bases. Germline V gives CDR1 SGHTA, CDR2 FQGNSA. The CDR3 extends over 16 amino acids. The V segment lost 7 bases and the J segment 0 bases; nucleotides outside the gene matches: 6. The CDR3 protein is CASTGGGPSYNSPLHF. In DNA, the CDR3 is TGTGCCAGCACCGGAGGGGGCCCCTCCTATAATTCACCCCTCCACTTT. The whole variable domain, remainder taken from reference TRBV7-2 and TRBJ1-6, is GAGVSQSPSNKVTEKGKDVELRCDPISGHTALYWYRQSLGQGLEFLIYFQGNSAPDKSGLPSDRFSAERTGGSVSTLTIQRTQQEDSAVYLCASTGGGPSYNSPLHFGNGTRLTVT.

In this sample, this clone turned up a few times. The genes are TRBV7-9 and TRBJ2-7; D uncertain. CDR1 and CDR2 from the germline V gene are SEHNR and FQNEAQ (reference sequence). The CDR3 loop spans 13 amino acids. V lost 4 bases and J 0 bases, leaving 7 bases between the germline ends. The CDR3: CASSYSSSYEQYF. The DNA of the CDR3 is TGTGCCAGCAGCTACAGTAGCTCCTACGAGCAGTACTTC.

This clone came up once. V gene TRBV4-2 combines with J gene TRBJ2-1; TRBD2 matches 11 bases. This CDR3 is built from 16 residues. The V gene end was trimmed by 0 bases and the J gene end by 7 bases; junction bases not matched to a gene: 5. Germline V lookup: CDR1 LGHNA, CDR2 YNFKEQ. Here the CDR3 reads CASSQDGASGGNEQFF. The DNA of the CDR3 is TGTGCCAGCAGCCAAGATGGCGCTAGCGGGGGGAATGAGCAGTTCTTC.

This chain joins TRBV2 and TRBJ1-6; possible D gene TRBD1, 5 bases. CDR1 and CDR2 from the germline V gene are SNHLY and FYNNEI. The CDR3 is 14 amino acids. Trimming took off 4 bases at V and 9 bases at J, with 13 bases between the two ends. CDR3: CASSGGAGISPLHF. The DNA of the CDR3 is TGTGCCAGCAGTGGCGGGGCTGGGATTTCACCCCTCCACTTT. The variable domain in full, completed from reference TRBV2 and TRBJ1-6, reads EPEVTQTPSHQVTQMGQEVILRCVPISNHLYFYWYRQILGQKVEFLVSFYNNEISEKSEIFDDQFSVERPDGSNFTLKIRSTKLEDSAMYFCASSGGAGISPLHFGNGTRLTVT.

This clone was counted between two and nine times. This chain uses TRBV2 with TRBJ2-3; D is ambiguous. The germline V and J ends were trimmed by 5 bases and 0 bases, with 9 bases remaining between them. Germline CDR1 and CDR2: SNHLY and FYNNEI. The CDR3 has 14 amino acids. In DNA, the CDR3 is TGTGCCAGCAGTCCTTCGACAAGCACAGATACGCAGTATTTT. Residues: CASSPSTSTDTQYF.

This chain joins TRBV27 and TRBJ2-3; D call uncertain. Per the germline V gene, CDR1 is MNHEY and CDR2 is SMNVEV (reference sequence). The ends were cut back, 6 bases at V and 1 base at J, with 8 bases in the middle. This CDR3 region has 13 residues. The DNA for the CDR3 is TGTGCCAGCAGCCTGAAAGGCACAGATACGCAGTATTTT. This gives the protein CASSLKGTDTQYF.

On this clone: In the same sample, other DNA sequences code for this CDR3. The chain uses TRBV5-1 and TRBJ2-7; D may be TRBD1 (6 bases). Germline assignment: CDR1 SGHRS and CDR2 YFSETQ. The CDR3 is made up of 12 amino acids. Trimming took off 2 bases at V and 3 bases at J, with 6 bases between the two ends. Here the CDR3 DNA reads TGCGCCAGCAGCTTACAGGGCTACGAGCAGTACTTC. This gives the protein CASSLQGYEQYF.

Note on this clone: One junction end disagrees with the germline gene, perhaps due to a read error. This CDR3 is CASSQERGNSEAFF. The CDR3, as DNA: TGCGCCAGCAGCCAAGAGAGGGGGAACTCTGAAGCTTTCTTT. This sequence joins TRBV4-3 and TRBJ1-1; TRBD1 is a possible D gene (6 bases). Germline V lookup: CDR1 LGHNA, CDR2 YSLEER. The CDR3 runs to 14 residues.